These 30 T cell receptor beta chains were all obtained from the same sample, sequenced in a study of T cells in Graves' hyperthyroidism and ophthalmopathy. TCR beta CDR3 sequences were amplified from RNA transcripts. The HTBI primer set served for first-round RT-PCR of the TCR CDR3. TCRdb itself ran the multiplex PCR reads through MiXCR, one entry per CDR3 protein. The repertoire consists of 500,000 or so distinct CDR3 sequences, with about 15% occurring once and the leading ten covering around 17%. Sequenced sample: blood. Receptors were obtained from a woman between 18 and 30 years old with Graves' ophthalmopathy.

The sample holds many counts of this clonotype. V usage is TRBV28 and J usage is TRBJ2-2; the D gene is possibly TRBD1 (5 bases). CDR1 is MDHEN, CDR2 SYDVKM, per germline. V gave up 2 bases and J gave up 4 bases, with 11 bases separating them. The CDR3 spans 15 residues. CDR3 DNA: TGTGCCAGCAGTTTAAGGGGTCAGCTCACCGGGGAGCTGTTTTTT. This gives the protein CASSLRGQLTGELFF. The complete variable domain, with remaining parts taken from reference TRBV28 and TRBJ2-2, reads DVKVTQSSRYLVKRTGEKVFLECVQDMDHENMFWYRQDPGLGLRLIYFSYDVKMKEKGDIPEGYSVSREKKERFSLILESASTNQTSMYLCASSLRGQLTGELFFGEGSRLTVL.

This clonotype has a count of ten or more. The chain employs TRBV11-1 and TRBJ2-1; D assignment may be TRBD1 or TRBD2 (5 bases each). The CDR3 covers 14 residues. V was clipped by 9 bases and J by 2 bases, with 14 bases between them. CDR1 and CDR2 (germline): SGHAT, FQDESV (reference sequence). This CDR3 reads CASTGTAAYNEQFF. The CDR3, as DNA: TGTGCCAGTACCGGGACCGCGGCCTACAATGAGCAGTTCTTC.

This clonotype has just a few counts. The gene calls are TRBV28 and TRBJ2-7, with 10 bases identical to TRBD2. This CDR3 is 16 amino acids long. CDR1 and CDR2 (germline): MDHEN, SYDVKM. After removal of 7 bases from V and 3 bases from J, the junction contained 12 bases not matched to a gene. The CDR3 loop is CASTLKGASGSYEQYF. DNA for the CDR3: TGTGCCAGCACCCTAAAGGGGGCTAGCGGGAGCTACGAGCAGTACTTC.

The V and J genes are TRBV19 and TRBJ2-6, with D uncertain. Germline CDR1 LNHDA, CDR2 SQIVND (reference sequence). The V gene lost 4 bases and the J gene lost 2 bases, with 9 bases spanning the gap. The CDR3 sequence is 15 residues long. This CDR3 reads CASSSFRTGANVLTF. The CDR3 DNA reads TGTGCCAGTAGTAGTTTCAGAACTGGGGCCAACGTCCTGACTTTC.

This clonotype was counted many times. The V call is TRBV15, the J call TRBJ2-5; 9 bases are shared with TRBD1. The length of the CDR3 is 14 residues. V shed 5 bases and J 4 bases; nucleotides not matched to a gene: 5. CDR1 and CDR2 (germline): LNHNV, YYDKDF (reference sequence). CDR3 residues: CATSGGTGRETQYF. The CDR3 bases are TGTGCCACCAGCGGGGGGACAGGGAGAGAGACCCAGTACTTC. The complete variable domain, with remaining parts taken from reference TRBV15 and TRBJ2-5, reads DAMVIQNPRYQVTQFGKPVTLSCSQTLNHNVMYWYQQKSSQAPKLLFHYYDKDFNNEADTPDNFQSRRPNTSFCFLDIRSPGLGDTAMYLCATSGGTGRETQYFGPGTRLLVL.

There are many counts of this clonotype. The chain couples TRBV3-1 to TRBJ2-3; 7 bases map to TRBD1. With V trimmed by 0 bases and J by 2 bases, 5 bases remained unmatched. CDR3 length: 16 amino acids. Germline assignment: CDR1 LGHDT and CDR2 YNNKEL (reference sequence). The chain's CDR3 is CASSQDPGGFTDTQYF. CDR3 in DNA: TGTGCCAGCAGCCAAGACCCAGGGGGATTCACAGATACGCAGTATTTT.

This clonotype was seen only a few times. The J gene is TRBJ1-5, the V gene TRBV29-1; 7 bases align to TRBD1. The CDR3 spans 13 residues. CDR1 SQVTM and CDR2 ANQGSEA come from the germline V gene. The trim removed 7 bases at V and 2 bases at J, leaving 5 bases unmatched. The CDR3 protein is CSARDSGNQPQHF. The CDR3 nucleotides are TGCAGCGCACGGGACAGCGGCAATCAGCCCCAGCATTTT.

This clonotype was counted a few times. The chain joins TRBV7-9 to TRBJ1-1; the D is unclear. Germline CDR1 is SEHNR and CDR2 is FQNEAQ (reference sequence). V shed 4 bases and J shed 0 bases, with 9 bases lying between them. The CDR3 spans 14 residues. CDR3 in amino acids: CASSSDILNTEAFF. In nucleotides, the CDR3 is TGTGCCAGCAGCTCCGACATATTGAACACTGAAGCTTTCTTT. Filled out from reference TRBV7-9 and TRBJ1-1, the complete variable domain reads DTGVSQNPRHKITKRGQNVTFRCDPISEHNRLYWYRQTLGQGPEFLTYFQNEAQLEKSRLLSDRFSAERPKGSFSTLEIQRTEQGDSAMYLCASSSDILNTEAFFGQGTRLTVV.

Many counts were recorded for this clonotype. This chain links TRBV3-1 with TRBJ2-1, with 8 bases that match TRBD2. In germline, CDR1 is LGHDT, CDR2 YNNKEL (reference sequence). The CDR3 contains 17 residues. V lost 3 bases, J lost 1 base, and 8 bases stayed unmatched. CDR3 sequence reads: CASSQLGSGSSYNEQFF. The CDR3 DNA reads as TGTGCCAGCAGCCAGTTAGGGAGCGGGAGTTCCTACAATGAGCAGTTCTTC.

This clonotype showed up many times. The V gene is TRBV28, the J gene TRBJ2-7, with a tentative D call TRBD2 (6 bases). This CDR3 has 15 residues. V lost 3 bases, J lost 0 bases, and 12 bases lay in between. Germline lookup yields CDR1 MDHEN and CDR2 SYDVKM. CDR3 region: CASSFQRAGSYEQYF. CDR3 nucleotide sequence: TGTGCCAGCAGTTTCCAGCGGGCGGGCTCCTACGAGCAGTACTTC. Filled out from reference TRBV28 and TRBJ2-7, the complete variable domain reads DVKVTQSSRYLVKRTGEKVFLECVQDMDHENMFWYRQDPGLGLRLIYFSYDVKMKEKGDIPEGYSVSREKKERFSLILESASTNQTSMYLCASSFQRAGSYEQYFGPGTRLTVT.

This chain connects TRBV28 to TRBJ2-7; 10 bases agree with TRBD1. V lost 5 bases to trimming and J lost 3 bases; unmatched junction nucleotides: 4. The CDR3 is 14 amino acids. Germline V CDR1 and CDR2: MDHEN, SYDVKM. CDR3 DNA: TGTGCCAGCAGTAGGACAGGGGGTTACTACGAGCAGTACTTC. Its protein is CASSRTGGYYEQYF.

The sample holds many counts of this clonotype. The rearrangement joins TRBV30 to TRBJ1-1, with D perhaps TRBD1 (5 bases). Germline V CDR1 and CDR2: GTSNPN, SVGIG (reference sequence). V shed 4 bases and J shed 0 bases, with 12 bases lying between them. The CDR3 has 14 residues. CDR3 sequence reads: CAWTPDRVNTEAFF. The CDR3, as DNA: TGTGCCTGGACCCCTGACAGAGTGAACACTGAAGCTTTCTTT.

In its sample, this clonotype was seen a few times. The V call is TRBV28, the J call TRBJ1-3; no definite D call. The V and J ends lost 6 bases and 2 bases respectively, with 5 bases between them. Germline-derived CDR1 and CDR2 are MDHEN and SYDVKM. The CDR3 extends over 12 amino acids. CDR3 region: CASSVAGNTIYF. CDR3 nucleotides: TGTGCCAGCAGCGTGGCTGGAAACACCATATATTTT.

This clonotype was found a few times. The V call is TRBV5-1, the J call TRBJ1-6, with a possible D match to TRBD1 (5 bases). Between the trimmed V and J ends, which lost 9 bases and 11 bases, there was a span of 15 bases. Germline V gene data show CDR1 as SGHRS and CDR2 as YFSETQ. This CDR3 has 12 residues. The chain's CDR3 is CANSPVDTPLHF. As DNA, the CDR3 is TGCGCCAACTCGCCGGTGGACACACCCCTCCACTTT.

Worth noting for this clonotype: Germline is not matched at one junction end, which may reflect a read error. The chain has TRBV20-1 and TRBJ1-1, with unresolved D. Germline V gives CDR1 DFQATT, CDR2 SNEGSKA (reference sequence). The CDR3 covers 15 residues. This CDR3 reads CSARVSPYLNTEASF. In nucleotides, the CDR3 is TGCAGTGCTAGAGTCTCTCCATATTTGAACACTGAAGCTTCCTTT.

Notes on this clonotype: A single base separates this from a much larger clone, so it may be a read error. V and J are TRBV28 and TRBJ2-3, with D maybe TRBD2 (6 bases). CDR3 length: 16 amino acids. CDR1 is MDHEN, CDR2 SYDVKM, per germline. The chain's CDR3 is CASRKGLPTSTDTQCF. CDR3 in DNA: TGTGCCAGCAGGAAGGGCCTCCCAACTAGCACAGATACGCAGTGTTTT.

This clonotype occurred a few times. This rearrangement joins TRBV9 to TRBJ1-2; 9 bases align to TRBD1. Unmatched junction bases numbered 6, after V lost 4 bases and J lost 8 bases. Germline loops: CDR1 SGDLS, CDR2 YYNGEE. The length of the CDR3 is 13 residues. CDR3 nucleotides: TGTGCCAGCAGCCCACAGGGGGCGGAAGGCTACACCTTC. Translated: CASSPQGAEGYTF.

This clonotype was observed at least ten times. CDR3 residues: CASRTGTRDEQFF. The DNA of the CDR3 is TGTGCCAGCAGAACCGGGACTAGAGATGAGCAGTTCTTC. The gene calls are TRBV2 and TRBJ2-1, with TRBD2 matching 8 bases. This CDR3 has 13 amino acids. The V and J ends lost 6 bases and 8 bases, in that order; junction bases with no gene match: 6. Germline CDR1 SNHLY, CDR2 FYNNEI.

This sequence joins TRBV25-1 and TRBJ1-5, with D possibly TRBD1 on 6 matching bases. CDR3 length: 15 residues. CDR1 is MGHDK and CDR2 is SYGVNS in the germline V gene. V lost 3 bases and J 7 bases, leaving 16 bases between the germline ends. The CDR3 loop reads CASSEASGAWQPQHF. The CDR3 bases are TGTGCCAGCAGTGAGGCATCAGGGGCTTGGCAGCCCCAGCATTTT.

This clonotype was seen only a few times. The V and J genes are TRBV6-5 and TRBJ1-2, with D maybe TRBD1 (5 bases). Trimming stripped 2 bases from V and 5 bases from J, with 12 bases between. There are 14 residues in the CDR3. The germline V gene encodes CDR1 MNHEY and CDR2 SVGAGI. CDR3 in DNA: TGTGCCAGCAGTTACACGGGACGGACTTATGGCTACACCTTC. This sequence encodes CASSYTGRTYGYTF.

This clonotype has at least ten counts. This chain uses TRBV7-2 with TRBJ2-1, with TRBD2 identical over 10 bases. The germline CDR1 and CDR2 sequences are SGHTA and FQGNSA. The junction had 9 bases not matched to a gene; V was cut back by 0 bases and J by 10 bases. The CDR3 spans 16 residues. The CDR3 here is CASSLAQASGSGEQFF. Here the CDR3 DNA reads TGTGCCAGCAGCTTAGCGCAGGCTAGCGGGAGCGGGGAGCAGTTCTTC.

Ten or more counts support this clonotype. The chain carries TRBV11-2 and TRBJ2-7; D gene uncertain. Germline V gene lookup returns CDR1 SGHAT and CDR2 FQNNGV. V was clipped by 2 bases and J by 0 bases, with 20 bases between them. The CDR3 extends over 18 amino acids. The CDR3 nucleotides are TGTGCCAGCAGCTTATCCGCCCCTCGGGTAGGCAGCTCCTACGAGCAGTACTTC. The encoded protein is CASSLSAPRVGSSYEQYF.

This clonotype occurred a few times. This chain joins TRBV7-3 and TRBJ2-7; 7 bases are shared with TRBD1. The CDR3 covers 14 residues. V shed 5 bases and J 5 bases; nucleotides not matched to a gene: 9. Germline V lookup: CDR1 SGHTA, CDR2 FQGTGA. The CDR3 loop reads CASSPTGADNEQYF. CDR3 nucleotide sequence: TGTGCCAGCAGCCCTACAGGGGCAGACAACGAGCAGTACTTC.

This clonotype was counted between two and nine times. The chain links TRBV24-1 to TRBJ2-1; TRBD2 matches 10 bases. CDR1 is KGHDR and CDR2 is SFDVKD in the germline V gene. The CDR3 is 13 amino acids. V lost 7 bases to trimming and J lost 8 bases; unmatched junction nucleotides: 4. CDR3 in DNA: TGTGCCACCAGCGCACTAGCGGGGTATGAGCAGTTCTTC. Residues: CATSALAGYEQFF.

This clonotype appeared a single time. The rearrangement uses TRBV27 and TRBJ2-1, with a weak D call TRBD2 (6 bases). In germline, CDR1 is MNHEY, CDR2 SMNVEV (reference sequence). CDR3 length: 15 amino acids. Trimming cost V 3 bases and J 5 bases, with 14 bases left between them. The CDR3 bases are TGTGCCAGCAGTTTCCGGGACTTACAAAACAATGAGCAGTTCTTC. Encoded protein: CASSFRDLQNNEQFF.

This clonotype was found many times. CDR3 sequence: CASSRKDIVETQYF. CDR3 in DNA: TGTGCCAGCAGTCGTAAGGACATCGTGGAGACCCAGTACTTC. The rearrangement uses TRBV12-3 or TRBV12-4 and TRBJ2-5, with D perhaps TRBD1 (5 bases). Trimming took 5 bases from V and 5 from J, leaving 15 bases between them. This CDR3 is 14 amino acids long.

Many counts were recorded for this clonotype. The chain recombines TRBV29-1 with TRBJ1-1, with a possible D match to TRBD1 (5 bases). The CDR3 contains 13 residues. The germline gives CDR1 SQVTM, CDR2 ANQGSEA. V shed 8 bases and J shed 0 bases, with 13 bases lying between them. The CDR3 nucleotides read TGCAGCCCGAGGCAGGGCATGAACACTGAAGCTTTCTTT. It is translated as CSPRQGMNTEAFF.

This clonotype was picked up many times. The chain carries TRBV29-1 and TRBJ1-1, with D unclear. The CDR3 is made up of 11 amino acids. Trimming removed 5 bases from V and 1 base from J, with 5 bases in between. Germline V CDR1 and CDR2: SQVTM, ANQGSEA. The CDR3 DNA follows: TGCAGCGTTACAGCGAACACTGAAGCTTTCTTT. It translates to CSVTANTEAFF.

Written as DNA, the CDR3 is TGTGCCAGTAGCCCGGGACTGTTCAGTGAAAAACTGTTTTTT. It codes for CASSPGLFSEKLFF. V gene TRBV19 combines with J gene TRBJ1-4, with a tentative D call TRBD1 (5 bases). The CDR3 has 14 amino acids. The germline V and J ends were trimmed by 6 bases and 7 bases, with 15 bases remaining between them. The V gene's germline CDR1 is LNHDA and CDR2 SQIVND (reference sequence).

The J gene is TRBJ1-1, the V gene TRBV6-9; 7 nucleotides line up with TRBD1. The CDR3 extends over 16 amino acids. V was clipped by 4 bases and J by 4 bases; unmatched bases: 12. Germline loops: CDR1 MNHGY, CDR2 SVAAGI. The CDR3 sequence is CASSSINSGGPTEAFF. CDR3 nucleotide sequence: TGTGCCAGCAGTTCAATCAATTCAGGGGGGCCCACTGAAGCTTTCTTT.